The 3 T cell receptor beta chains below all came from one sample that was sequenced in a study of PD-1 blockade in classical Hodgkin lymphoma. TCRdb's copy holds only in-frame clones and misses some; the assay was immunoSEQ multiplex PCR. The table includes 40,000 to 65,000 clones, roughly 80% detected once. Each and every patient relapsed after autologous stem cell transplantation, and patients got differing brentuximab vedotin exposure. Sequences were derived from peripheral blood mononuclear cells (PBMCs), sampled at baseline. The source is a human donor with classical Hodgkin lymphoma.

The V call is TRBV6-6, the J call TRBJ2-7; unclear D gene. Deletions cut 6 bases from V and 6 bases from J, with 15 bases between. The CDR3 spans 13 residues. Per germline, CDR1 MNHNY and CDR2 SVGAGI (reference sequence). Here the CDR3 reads CASSRLDISEQYV. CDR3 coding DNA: TGTGCCAGCAGCCGACTGGATATCTCCGAGCAGTACGTC.

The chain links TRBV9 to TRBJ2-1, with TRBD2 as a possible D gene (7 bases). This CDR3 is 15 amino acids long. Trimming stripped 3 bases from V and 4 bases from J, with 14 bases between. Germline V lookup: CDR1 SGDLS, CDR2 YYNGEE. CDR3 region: CASSAPQGGYNEQFF. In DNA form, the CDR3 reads TGTGCCAGCAGCGCCCCACAGGGAGGGTACAATGAGCAGTTCTTC.

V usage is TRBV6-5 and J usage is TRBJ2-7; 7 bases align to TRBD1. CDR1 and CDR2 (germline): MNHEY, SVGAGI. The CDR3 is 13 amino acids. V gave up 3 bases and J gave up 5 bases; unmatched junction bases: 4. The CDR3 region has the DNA TGTGCCAGCAGTTATCCCAGGGGGAACGAGCAGTACTTC. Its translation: CASSYPRGNEQYF.